This T cell receptor beta chain was obtained from a study of OX40 agonist ivuxolimab in advanced cancers. Libraries were prepared by immunoSEQ multiplex PCR; TCRdb keeps only in-frame clonotypes and omits some of them. The sample lists tens of thousands of clones, approximately 88% occurring once. Germline-derived CDR1 and CDR2 are SGHAT and FQNNGV. The CDR3 runs to 14 residues. V was shortened by 0 bases and J by 0 bases, with 6 bases between the two germline ends. The source of this sequence is an adult with an advanced solid tumor such as melanoma, head and neck, liver or kidney cancer. This specimen consisted of CD4+ or CD8+ T cells sorted from blood, obtained in a trial of the OX40 agonist ivuxolimab. The chain has TRBV11-2 and TRBJ2-7; D gene ambiguous. In DNA form, the CDR3 reads TGTGCCAGCAGCTTAGACCGAAGCTCCTACGAGCAGTACTTC. Translation gives CASSLDRSSYEQYF.